These 31 T cell receptor beta chains originate from one sample sequenced in a study of T cells in women clearing cervical HPV infection. The table came from immunoSEQ multiplex PCR; TCRdb's copy has only in-frame clones and leaves some out. This table lists about 35,000 clones. Sequenced: blood buffy coat. The receptors come from a woman between 18 and 70 years old with a cervical HPV16 infection that either progressed to CIN3+ or cleared (not recorded which).

As regards this clone: The CDR3 extends 3 residues past the end of the read, so its final part is completed from the germline J gene. V and J are TRBV30 and TRBJ2-7; the match to TRBD1 covers 7 bases. The CDR3 is 12 residues long. V lost 3 bases and J lost 3; bases outside the gene matches: 2. Germline V gene sequence: CDR1 GTSNPN, CDR2 SVGIG (reference sequence). Incomplete CDR3 DNA: TGTGCCTGGAGCACAGGGGACTACGAG. This translates into CAWSTGDYE. From start to end, the CDR3 is CAWSTGDYEQYF.

Remarks on this clone: From the germline J gene comes the end of the CDR3, since the read stops 3 residues before it. This rearrangement joins TRBV27 to TRBJ2-1, with TRBD2 matching 8 bases. V was clipped by 5 bases and J by 4 bases; unmatched bases: 7. The CDR3 has 15 residues. From germline, CDR1 is MNHEY and CDR2 SMNVEV (reference sequence). CDR3 bases read: TGTGCCAGCAGTCCAATTAGCGGGGAGTACAATGAG. Protein sequence: CASSPISGEYNE. The whole CDR3 reads CASSPISGEYNEQFF.

With respect to this clone: The read is 3 residues too short to cover the CDR3 end, so that end is filled in from the germline J gene. V usage is TRBV7-2 and J usage is TRBJ2-7, with 7 positions matching TRBD1. CDR3 size: 15 residues. Per germline, CDR1 SGHTA and CDR2 FQGNSA. Trimming took 5 bases from V and 5 from J; bases not matched to a gene: 12. The CDR3: CASSPETGIFNEQYF. Incomplete CDR3 DNA: TGTGCCAGCAGCCCGGAGACAGGGATCTTCAACGAG.

In the case of this clone: With the read ending 3 residues before the CDR3 end, the germline J gene is used to fill in that end. The V gene is TRBV29-1, the J gene TRBJ2-3, with D tentatively TRBD2 (7 bases). Trimming removed 5 bases at V and 8 bases at J, with 14 bases between. This CDR3 comprises 12 residues. Germline V lookup: CDR1 SQVTM, CDR2 ANQGSEA. CDR3 bases read: TGCAGCGTTCGAGGGGGGGACGGTACG. This sequence encodes CSVRGGDGT. The whole CDR3 reads CSVRGGDGTQYF.

The CDR3 loop reads CASTLSGRFSEQYF. The sequenced part of the CDR3 DNA is TGTGCCAGCACCTTAAGCGGGAGGTTTAGCGAG. The rearrangement links TRBV28 to TRBJ2-7, with 9 bases matching TRBD2. The missing CDR3 end, 3 residues past where the read stops, is filled in from the germline J gene. The CDR3 covers 14 residues. Germline-derived CDR1 and CDR2 are MDHEN and SYDVKM. V lost 7 bases to trimming and J lost 6 bases; unmatched junction nucleotides: 10.

To note about this clone: The read terminates 3 residues ahead of where the CDR3 ends, so the germline J gene completes it. The genes are TRBV20-1 and TRBJ2-2; D may be TRBD1 (6 bases). The V end was cut by 6 bases, the J end by 6 bases, with 11 bases between. The CDR3 is made up of 12 amino acids. Germline assignment: CDR1 DFQATT and CDR2 SNEGSKA (reference sequence). CDR3 region: CSANRVPGELFF. The CDR3 bases that were read are TGCAGTGCGAACAGGGTTCCCGGGGAG.

As regards this clone: Read coverage stops 3 residues before the CDR3 terminus; the germline J gene supplies the remainder. The genes are TRBV29-1 and TRBJ1-2; D unresolved. With 4 bases removed from V and 2 bases from J, the gap between germline ends came to 5 bases. The CDR3 runs 11 residues. Germline V gene data show CDR1 as SQVTM and CDR2 as ANQGSEA. CDR3 residues: CSVGTNYGYTF. The DNA read from the CDR3 is TGCAGCGTTGGCACAAACTATGGC.

Remarks on this clone: From the germline J gene comes the end of the CDR3, since the read stops 3 residues before it. The chain is built from TRBV11-1 and TRBJ2-7; D might be TRBD2 (6 bases). CDR1 and CDR2 (germline): SGHAT, FQDESV (reference sequence). The CDR3 has 14 amino acids. The germline V and J ends were trimmed by 1 base and 4 bases, with 11 bases remaining between them. Incomplete CDR3 DNA: TGTGCCAGCAGCTTAGGGACGGGGGAATACGAG. It specifies CASSLGTGEYE. The complete CDR3 sequence is CASSLGTGEYEQYF.

With regard to this clone: The sequenced fragment ends 3 residues before the CDR3 boundary, so the rest is inferred from the germline J gene. The chain joins TRBV18 to TRBJ1-2; a weak D match, TRBD1 (5 bases). CDR3 length: 13 residues. Germline V gives CDR1 KGHSH, CDR2 LQKENI. The CDR3 here is CASSTGSSYDYTF. The CDR3 bases that were read are TGTGCCAGCTCTACAGGCAGCTCCTACGAC.

CDR3 DNA, as far as it was read: TGCAGTGCTAGCGAGGGACACGTCAATCAGCCC. Translation gives CSASEGHVNQP. The entire CDR3 protein reads CSASEGHVNQPQHF. The chain joins TRBV20-1 to TRBJ1-5; a weak D match, TRBD1 (6 bases). The read stops 3 residues short of the end of the CDR3; the missing end is completed from the germline J gene. Germline V lookup: CDR1 DFQATT, CDR2 SNEGSKA (reference sequence). Trimming removed 3 bases from V and 3 bases from J, with 12 bases in between. This CDR3 is 14 amino acids long.

As regards this clone: The observed sequence ends 3 residues before the CDR3 terminus, with the missing tail filled in from the germline J gene. The rearrangement uses TRBV20-1 and TRBJ1-2; tentative D call: TRBD1 (6 bases). CDR3 length: 12 residues. V was pared by 2 bases and J by 6 bases, with 10 bases between. Germline V gene sequence: CDR1 DFQATT, CDR2 SNEGSKA (reference sequence). This chain's CDR3 is CSARLQGHGYTF. The CDR3 bases that were read are TGCAGTGCTAGATTACAGGGACATGGC.

The CDR3 DNA, read in part, is TGTGCCAGCAGCAGCCGTGGTGAGACC. Amino acid sequence: CASSSRGET. The entire CDR3 reads CASSSRGETQYF. J is TRBJ2-5 and V is TRBV7-6; D is undetermined. Sequencing ends 3 residues short of the CDR3 end; the germline J gene provides the rest. The CDR3 contains 12 residues. CDR1 is SGHVS and CDR2 is FNYEAQ in the germline V gene. Trimming took 5 bases from V and 5 from J, leaving 9 bases between them.

As concerns this clone: The CDR3 end is not reached by the read, which stops 3 residues before it; the germline J gene fills it in. The V gene is TRBV2, the J gene TRBJ2-7, with 9 positions matching TRBD1. In germline, CDR1 is SNHLY, CDR2 FYNNEI. The CDR3 sequence is 12 residues long. With 6 bases clipped from V and 5 bases from J, the junction kept 2 bases outside the gene matches. This CDR3 reads CASSGTGNEQYF. The sequenced part of the CDR3 DNA is TGTGCCAGCAGCGGGACAGGGAACGAG.

Details on this clone: The observed sequence ends 3 residues before the CDR3 terminus, with the missing tail filled in from the germline J gene. The gene calls are TRBV7-6 and TRBJ2-7; 9 bases are a match to TRBD1. This CDR3 is 17 amino acids long. The germline V gene encodes CDR1 SGHVS and CDR2 FNYEAQ. Trimming at V came to 1 base and at J to 5 bases, leaving 12 bases not matched to a gene. CDR3 DNA, as far as it was read: TGTGCCAGCAGCTTAGGTGCCAATGACAGGGGGTCCCACGAG. Translated, it gives CASSLGANDRGSHE. In full, the CDR3 is CASSLGANDRGSHEQYF.

For this clone: The read gets to within 3 residues of the CDR3 end, and the germline J gene fills in the rest. The chain employs TRBV29-1 and TRBJ1-1; 10 bases are a match to TRBD1. Germline CDR1 reads SQVTM; CDR2 reads ANQGSEA. V lost 6 bases and J lost 1; bases outside the gene matches: 8. This CDR3 contains 15 residues. CDR3 region: CSVKDRGRKNTEAFF. The sequenced CDR3 bases are TGCAGCGTCAAGGACAGGGGGAGGAAGAACACTGAA.

With respect to this clone: The read ends 3 residues early relative to the CDR3; the germline J gene fills the gap. V usage is TRBV5-6 and J usage is TRBJ1-2, with D maybe TRBD1 (5 bases). The germline V gene has CDR1 SGHDT and CDR2 YYEEEE. This CDR3 has 14 amino acids. The ends were cut back, 0 bases at V and 4 bases at J, with 10 bases in the middle. This CDR3 reads CASSLGQNIYGYTF. CDR3 bases read: TGTGCCAGCAGCTTGGGACAGAACATCTATGGC.

Concerning this clone itself: With the read ending 3 residues before the CDR3 end, the germline J gene is used to fill in that end. The chain links TRBV30 to TRBJ1-2, with 8 bases aligning to TRBD1. The CDR3 has 12 residues. CDR1 GTSNPN and CDR2 SVGIG come from the germline V gene (reference sequence). The CDR3 reads CAWSGTGRGYTF. The sequenced part of the CDR3 DNA is TGTGCCTGGAGTGGGACAGGGCGCGGC.

The CDR3 loop is CASSAPPGETQYF. The CDR3 bases that were read are TGTGCCAGCAGTGCCCCCCCCGGGGAGACT. V and J are TRBV2 and TRBJ2-4, with D possibly being TRBD2 (5 bases). The read falls 3 residues short of the CDR3 end, and the missing part is taken from the germline J gene. There are 13 residues in the CDR3. Per germline, CDR1 SNHLY and CDR2 FYNNEI.

As to this clone: The read terminates 3 residues before the CDR3 end, so the remaining end is supplied by the germline J gene. The chain has TRBV2 and TRBJ2-2, with TRBD2 matching over 7 bases. V gave up 5 bases and J gave up 5 bases; unmatched junction bases: 8. This CDR3 is built from 15 residues. Germline V gives CDR1 SNHLY, CDR2 FYNNEI. The CDR3 bases that were read are TGTGCCAGCAGTCCCAGGCGGGAGTCGACCGGGGAG. Protein: CASSPRRESTGE. The CDR3 as a whole reads CASSPRRESTGELFF. Full variable domain (missing parts from reference TRBV2 and TRBJ2-2): EPEVTQTPSHQVTQMGQEVILRCVPISNHLYFYWYRQILGQKVEFLVSFYNNEISEKSEIFDDQFSVERPDGSNFTLKIRSTKLEDSAMYFCASSPRRESTGELFFGEGSRLTVL.

Concerning this clone: Read data end 3 residues before the CDR3 end; the end is taken from the germline J gene. The V call is TRBV12-3 or TRBV12-4, the J call TRBJ2-3; TRBD2 matches 9 bases. V lost 3 bases to trimming and J lost 2 bases; unmatched junction nucleotides: 3. The CDR3 has 15 amino acids. The CDR3 here is CASSFLAGSTDTQYF. The CDR3 bases that were read are TGTGCCAGCAGTTTCCTAGCGGGATCCACAGATACG.

The CDR3: CASSLSRDRLGYEQYF. The covered CDR3 bases are TGCGCCAGCAGCTTGTCGCGAGACAGGCTGGGGTACGAG. The chain links TRBV5-1 to TRBJ2-7, with D possibly being TRBD1 (6 bases). The read halts 3 residues ahead of the CDR3 end, with the missing end drawn from the germline J gene. The CDR3 length is 16 residues. In germline, CDR1 is SGHRS, CDR2 YFSETQ. The germline V and J ends were trimmed by 1 base and 4 bases, with 18 bases remaining between them. Full variable domain (outside the CDR3, taken from reference TRBV5-1 and TRBJ2-7): KAGVTQTPRYLIKTRGQQVTLSCSPISGHRSVSWYQQTPGQGLQFLFEYFSETQRNKGNFPGRFSGRQFSNSRSEMNVSTLELGDSALYLCASSLSRDRLGYEQYFGPGTRLTVT.

A remark on this clone: The missing CDR3 end, 3 residues past where the read stops, is filled in from the germline J gene. This chain links TRBV19 with TRBJ1-4; D possibly corresponds to TRBD1 (5 bases). The CDR3 sequence is 14 residues long. Germline CDR1 LNHDA, CDR2 SQIVND (reference sequence). The sequenced part of the CDR3 DNA is TGTGCCACCCACTCCCTCTCTGGGGCCAACGTA. Encoded protein: CATHSLSGANV. The whole CDR3 reads CATHSLSGANVLFF.

The CDR3 bases that were read are TGTGCCAGCAGTTCCGGGACAGGGGTAAATGAG. Amino acids: CASSSGTGVNE. The complete CDR3 sequence is CASSSGTGVNEQFF. This rearrangement joins TRBV28 to TRBJ2-1, with 10 bases matching TRBD1. The CDR3 goes on 3 residues after the read ends, and that part is filled in from the germline J gene. The CDR3 runs 14 residues. J lost 7 bases, V lost 4 bases, and 4 bases had no gene match. Germline assignment: CDR1 MDHEN and CDR2 SYDVKM.

With respect to this clone: From the germline J gene comes the end of the CDR3, since the read stops 3 residues before it. V usage is TRBV5-1 and J usage is TRBJ2-3; TRBD2 matches 10 bases. The junction had 3 bases not matched to a gene; V was cut back by 2 bases and J by 0 bases. Germline V gene sequence: CDR1 SGHRS, CDR2 YFSETQ. The CDR3 covers 16 residues. The CDR3 sequence: CASSFLLAGSTDTQYF. The sequenced part of the CDR3 DNA is TGCGCCAGCAGCTTCTTACTAGCGGGGAGCACAGATACG.

Turning to this clone: The missing CDR3 end, 3 residues past where the read stops, is filled in from the germline J gene. V and J are TRBV20-1 and TRBJ1-2; 9 positions match TRBD1. Germline CDR1 is DFQATT and CDR2 is SNEGSKA (reference sequence). The CDR3 extends over 15 amino acids. The CDR3 loop reads CSAIGNRGRGEGYTF. CDR3 DNA (partial): TGCAGTGCCATAGGAAACAGGGGGCGAGGGGAAGGC.

A note on this clone: The CDR3 is cut off 3 residues early in the read; its end comes from the germline J gene. The chain joins TRBV5-1 to TRBJ2-7; TRBD1 matches at 7 bases. The germline V gene encodes CDR1 SGHRS and CDR2 YFSETQ. The CDR3 is made up of 15 amino acids. The trim removed 4 bases at V and 0 bases at J, leaving 7 bases unmatched. CDR3 DNA, as far as it was read: TGCGCCAGCAGCCCACGACAGGGAAGCTCCTACGAG. The encoded protein is CASSPRQGSSYE. The CDR3, in full, reads CASSPRQGSSYEQYF.

A remark on this clone: The CDR3 is cut off 3 residues early in the read; its end comes from the germline J gene. The gene calls are TRBV6-1 and TRBJ2-5; tentative D call: TRBD1 (6 bases). The CDR3 is 15 amino acids. Germline lookup yields CDR1 MNHNS and CDR2 SASEGT. The V end was cut by 4 bases, the J end by 1 base, with 13 bases between. CDR3 bases read: TGTGCCAGCAGTGGAAAAGACAGGATCCAAGAGACC. This encodes CASSGKDRIQET. The CDR3 as a whole reads CASSGKDRIQETQYF.

Incomplete CDR3 DNA: TGTGCCAGCAGTGAAAAATCGGCGGGGTGGAGACAGCTAAACAATGAG. Translating it yields CASSEKSAGWRQLNNE. Given in full, the CDR3 is CASSEKSAGWRQLNNEAFF. The chain uses TRBV6-1 and TRBJ1-1; possibly TRBD1 for D (5 bases). The read comes to an end 3 residues before the CDR3 does, leaving the germline J gene to fill in the end. Germline CDR1 reads MNHNS; CDR2 reads SASEGT. The CDR3 length is 19 residues.

A note on this clone: With the read ending 3 residues before the CDR3 end, the germline J gene is used to fill in that end. This rearrangement joins TRBV5-6 to TRBJ1-4, with a tentative D call TRBD1 (6 bases). Germline-derived CDR1 and CDR2 are SGHDT and YYEEEE. The CDR3 runs to 14 residues. Between the trimmed V and J ends, which lost 3 bases and 7 bases, there was a span of 13 bases. CDR3 loop: CASSSAGEGEKLFF. The DNA read from the CDR3 is TGTGCCAGCAGCTCGGCAGGGGAGGGTGAAAAA.

Notes on this clone: The DNA ends 3 residues before the CDR3 does, and the rest of the CDR3 is filled in from the germline J gene. Other DNA sequences in the same sample also yield this CDR3. V usage is TRBV10-3 and J usage is TRBJ1-1; D is ambiguous. This CDR3 is built from 14 residues. With 2 bases removed from V and 0 bases from J, the gap between germline ends came to 7 bases. Germline V CDR1 and CDR2: ENHRY, SYGVKD. The CDR3 DNA, read in part, is TGTGCCATCAGTGAGCAATCCATGAACACTGAA. The encoded protein is CAISEQSMNTE. The complete CDR3 sequence is CAISEQSMNTEAFF.

Concerning this clone: The read stops 3 residues short of the end of the CDR3; the missing end is completed from the germline J gene. The chain has TRBV12-3 or TRBV12-4 and TRBJ2-7; D perhaps matches TRBD1 (7 bases). V lost 6 bases, J lost 6 bases, and 15 bases lay in between. The CDR3 is 13 amino acids. The CDR3 bases that were read are TGTGCCAGCAGCAGGGGGGATCGTCGCGAG. Amino acids: CASSRGDRRE. The full CDR3 reads CASSRGDRREQYF.